Each of the 22 T cell receptor beta chains below was sequenced from the same sample in a study of cytomegalovirus exposure and HLA in healthy donors. PCR was performed using 60 Vbeta and 13 Jbeta primers. This table comes from immunoSEQ multiplex PCR, and its TCRdb copy is limited to in-frame clones, with some not included. This table has 100,000 to 150,000 clones, approximately 80% appearing once. Sequenced material: PBMCs. The source of these receptors is a man aged 30 to 39 in good health and CMV-seropositive.

This chain's CDR3 is CASSLLAGLAGSAEQFF. CDR3 in DNA: TGTGCCAGCAGCTTATTAGCCGGACTAGCGGGATCGGCTGAGCAGTTCTTC. V usage is TRBV7-2 and J usage is TRBJ2-1; 12 nucleotides line up with TRBD2. The germline gives CDR1 SGHTA, CDR2 FQGNSA. Losses at the gene ends were 2 bases for V and 9 bases for J; bases not matched to a gene: 11. The CDR3 consists of 17 residues.

The chain carries TRBV4-1 and TRBJ2-7; TRBD2 matches 10 bases. Per germline, CDR1 MGHRA and CDR2 YSYEKL. The J segment lost 7 bases and the V segment lost 8 bases, leaving 14 bases of the junction unmatched. The CDR3 extends over 15 amino acids. CDR3 coding DNA: TGCGCCAGCTCACAAATAGCGGGAGGAGCTGGGGAGCAGTACTTC. The encoded protein is CASSQIAGGAGEQYF.

This chain uses TRBV27 with TRBJ2-1; 9 bases map to TRBD2. Germline assignment: CDR1 MNHEY and CDR2 SMNVEV (reference sequence). The V and J ends lost 7 bases and 6 bases, in that order; junction bases with no gene match: 4. The CDR3 has 13 residues. The CDR3 DNA reads as TGTGCCAGCACGGGACTAGCCCCCAATGAGCAGTTCTTC. Protein product: CASTGLAPNEQFF.

This chain joins TRBV18 and TRBJ2-5; 8 nucleotides align to TRBD2. CDR3 size: 13 residues. Trimming took 2 bases from V and 5 from J; bases not matched to a gene: 1. Germline-derived CDR1 and CDR2 are KGHSH and LQKENI. The CDR3, as DNA: TGTGCCAGCTCACCATCGGGAGGGGAGACCCAGTACTTC. Translating it yields CASSPSGGETQYF.

V gene TRBV5-1 combines with J gene TRBJ2-7; possibly TRBD2 for D (7 bases). The V gene lost 4 bases and the J gene lost 6 bases, with 20 bases spanning the gap. This CDR3 has 15 amino acids. From germline, CDR1 is SGHRS and CDR2 YFSETQ. This CDR3 is CASSPEGGLVGEQYF. The CDR3 DNA is TGCGCCAGCAGCCCGGAGGGGGGGCTAGTGGGCGAGCAGTACTTC.

This chain uses TRBV27 with TRBJ2-3, with 10 nucleotides matching TRBD2. The CDR3 totals 14 residues. Germline V gene data show CDR1 as MNHEY and CDR2 as SMNVEV (reference sequence). The junction had 3 bases not matched to a gene; V was cut back by 3 bases and J by 6 bases. This CDR3 reads CASSFTLAGDTQYF. The CDR3 coding sequence is TGTGCCAGCAGTTTTACACTAGCGGGGGATACGCAGTATTTT.

The V call is TRBV12-5, the J call TRBJ2-1; 7 bases align to TRBD2. After removal of 5 bases from V and 0 bases from J, the junction contained 7 bases not matched to a gene. From germline, CDR1 is LGHNT and CDR2 FRNRAP. The CDR3 consists of 16 residues. CDR3 DNA sequence: TGTGCTAGTGGTATAGCCGGGACTAACTCCTACAATGAGCAGTTCTTC. Its translation is CASGIAGTNSYNEQFF.

The V and J genes are TRBV6-6 and TRBJ2-7; D possibly corresponds to TRBD1 (6 bases). Trimming took 8 bases from V and 6 from J, leaving 14 bases between them. Germline CDR1 is MNHNY and CDR2 is SVGAGI (reference sequence). CDR3 length equals 12 residues. In DNA, the CDR3 is TGTGCCAGCTGCCAGGGGAGTCGCGAGCAGTACTTC. Translating gives CASCQGSREQYF.

The chain has TRBV19 and TRBJ1-2, with TRBD1 matching over 7 bases. This CDR3 region has 14 residues. Germline CDR1 and CDR2: LNHDA and SQIVND (reference sequence). V dropped 2 bases and J dropped 5; count of bases not matched to a gene: 5. The CDR3 coding sequence is TGTGCCAGTAGTATACTGACAGGGACATATGGCTACACCTTC. Amino acid sequence: CASSILTGTYGYTF.

V is TRBV9 and J is TRBJ2-7; 11 nucleotides match TRBD1. Losses at the gene ends were 4 bases for V and 4 bases for J; bases not matched to a gene: 4. CDR3 length: 14 amino acids. In germline, CDR1 is SGDLS, CDR2 YYNGEE. CDR3 nucleotide sequence: TGTGCCAGCAGCCAGGGGACAGGGGGATACGAGCAGTACTTC. Translating gives CASSQGTGGYEQYF.

V gene TRBV2 combines with J gene TRBJ2-4; TRBD1 is a possible D gene (6 bases). The CDR3 has 15 amino acids. Trimming took 6 bases from V and 5 from J, leaving 17 bases between them. Germline CDR1 SNHLY, CDR2 FYNNEI. CDR3 sequence: CASRLGPQGQNIQYF. The CDR3 DNA reads TGTGCCAGCAGGCTAGGACCTCAGGGGCAAAACATTCAGTACTTC.

The CDR3 DNA reads as TGTGCCAGCAGCTTCGGGGGAGCAGTAGATACGCAGTATTTT. It yields the protein CASSFGGAVDTQYF. This chain connects TRBV7-2 to TRBJ2-3, with D tentatively TRBD2 (6 bases). Germline values: CDR1 SGHTA, CDR2 FQGNSA. CDR3 length equals 14 residues. V shed 3 bases and J shed 5 bases, with 12 bases lying between them. The full variable domain, rest sourced from reference TRBV7-2 and TRBJ2-3, is GAGVSQSPSNKVTEKGKDVELRCDPISGHTALYWYRQSLGQGLEFLIYFQGNSAPDKSGLPSDRFSAERTGGSVSTLTIQRTQQEDSAVYLCASSFGGAVDTQYFGPGTRLTVL.

V is TRBV30 and J is TRBJ2-6; D unclear. Germline assignment: CDR1 GTSNPN and CDR2 SVGIG (reference sequence). There are 15 residues in the CDR3. The V end lost 1 base, the J end lost 0 bases, and 7 bases lay between the germline ends. The CDR3 protein is CAWSAHSSGANVLTF. CDR3 sequence (DNA): TGTGCCTGGAGTGCCCACAGCTCTGGGGCCAACGTCCTGACTTTC. The full variable domain, completed using reference TRBV30 and TRBJ2-6, is SQTIHQWPATLVQPVGSPLSLECTVEGTSNPNLYWYRQAAGRGLQLLFYSVGIGQISSEVPQNLSASRPQDRQFILSSKKLLLSDSGFYLCAWSAHSSGANVLTFGAGSRLTVL.

J is TRBJ2-7 and V is TRBV9; no firm D call. The CDR3 sequence is 14 residues long. Per germline, CDR1 SGDLS and CDR2 YYNGEE. Trimming took off 2 bases at V and 0 bases at J, with 9 bases between the two ends. The DNA of the CDR3 is TGTGCCAGCAGCGTTGGGCAGCACTCCTACGAGCAGTACTTC. This gives the protein CASSVGQHSYEQYF. The full variable domain, with the rest looked up from reference TRBV9 and TRBJ2-7, is DSGVTQTPKHLITATGQRVTLRCSPRSGDLSVYWYQQSLDQGLQFLIQYYNGEERAKGNILERFSAQQFPDLHSELNLSSLELGDSALYFCASSVGQHSYEQYFGPGTRLTVT.

The rearrangement joins TRBV5-6 to TRBJ1-2, with a possible D match to TRBD1 (5 bases). Germline V gene data show CDR1 as SGHDT and CDR2 as YYEEEE. The germline V and J ends were trimmed by 4 bases and 7 bases, with 11 bases remaining between them. CDR3 length: 12 residues. CDR3 residues: CASSTGTLGYTF. In DNA, the CDR3 is TGTGCCAGCAGCACGGGGACTCTTGGCTACACCTTC.

This sequence joins TRBV2 and TRBJ2-1; 7 nucleotides align to TRBD2. Per germline, CDR1 SNHLY and CDR2 FYNNEI. The CDR3 has 12 amino acids. V lost 7 bases and J lost 15; bases outside the gene matches: 12. CDR3: CASTRDVPGGFF. The CDR3 DNA reads as TGTGCCAGCACCCGGGACGTTCCGGGAGGGTTCTTC.

There are a few counts of this clone. J is TRBJ1-1 and V is TRBV28, with D possibly matching TRBD1 (6 bases). The germline gives CDR1 MDHEN, CDR2 SYDVKM. V lost 4 bases and J 3 bases, leaving 21 bases between the germline ends. The CDR3 length is 17 residues. Here the CDR3 reads CASSSRQLRGRDTEAFF. The DNA for the CDR3 is TGTGCCAGCAGTTCCCGGCAACTCAGGGGTAGGGACACTGAAGCTTTCTTT.

The chain carries TRBV27 and TRBJ1-4, with 8 bases matching TRBD1. CDR1 is MNHEY and CDR2 is SMNVEV in the germline V gene (reference sequence). The CDR3 is 17 residues long. Trimming took 2 bases from V and 6 from J; bases not matched to a gene: 11. The CDR3 region is CASSLIWSGGQYEKLFF. The CDR3 DNA follows: TGTGCCAGCAGTTTAATTTGGTCAGGGGGCCAGTATGAAAAACTGTTTTTT. Based on the CDR3 plus reference TRBV27 and TRBJ1-4, the full variable domain is EAQVTQNPRYLITVTGKKLTVTCSQNMNHEYMSWYRQDPGLGLRQIYYSMNVEVTDKGDVPEGYKVSRKEKRNFPLILESPSPNQTSLYFCASSLIWSGGQYEKLFFGSGTQLSVL.

This clone appeared a few times. This rearrangement joins TRBV7-8 to TRBJ2-5, with 7 bases matching TRBD2. The J segment lost 5 bases and the V segment lost 4 bases, leaving 4 bases of the junction unmatched. CDR3 length: 13 residues. Germline assignment: CDR1 SGHVS and CDR2 FQNEAQ. The CDR3 reads CASSWTSRETQYF. CDR3 nucleotide sequence: TGTGCCAGCAGCTGGACTAGTCGGGAGACCCAGTACTTC.

The rearrangement links TRBV30 to TRBJ2-7, with a tentative D call TRBD2 (5 bases). Deletions cut 4 bases from V and 6 bases from J, with 13 bases between. CDR1 and CDR2 from the germline V gene are GTSNPN and SVGIG (reference sequence). The CDR3 covers 12 residues. CDR3 amino acids: CAWNPGGSEQYF. The DNA for the CDR3 is TGTGCCTGGAACCCCGGCGGGTCCGAGCAGTACTTC.

This clone was seen once. The CDR3 DNA is TGTGCCAGCAGTTACGCACCGGAGAGCTCCTACAATGAGCAGTTCTTC. Translating gives CASSYAPESSYNEQFF. The J gene is TRBJ2-1, the V gene TRBV6-5; D ambiguous. Germline assignment: CDR1 MNHEY and CDR2 SVGAGI. The CDR3 extends over 16 amino acids. V lost 2 bases to trimming and J lost 0 bases, with 11 bases between them.

The J gene is TRBJ2-7, the V gene TRBV2; 10 bases fit TRBD1. The germline CDR1 and CDR2 sequences are SNHLY and FYNNEI. V trimming: 5 bases; J trimming: 7 bases; junction bases outside the gene matches: 8. The CDR3 runs to 14 residues. As DNA, the CDR3 is TGTGCCAGCAGTCCGGGACAGGGGCTGTGGGAGCAGTACTTC. Translating gives CASSPGQGLWEQYF.